The rows below give T cell receptor beta chains drawn from one sample of a study of blood T cells in healthy people across ages. TCRdb reanalysed the 5' RACE reads using MiXCR and keeps one entry per CDR3 protein. This table has about 1,400,000 distinct CDR3 sequences, roughly 45% appearing once. The sequenced sample was blood. The receptor set was obtained from a woman aged 18-29 years in good health. Each CDR3 is given with its conserved first and last residue.

v_call: TRBV4-1
cdr3_aa: CASSSRRETNEKLFF

v_call: TRBV5-5
cdr3_aa: CASSLRVSWPGELFF

v_call: TRBV5-5
cdr3_aa: CASRRDRPPPRGYEQYF

v_call: TRBV5-1
cdr3_aa: CASSLRDQDGYTF

v_call: TRBV7-9
cdr3_aa: CASSLVEGPNYGYTF

v_call: TRBV21-1
cdr3_aa: CASTLQRVDRKQFF

v_call: TRBV3-1
cdr3_aa: CASSQSQIRGYTF

v_call: TRBV27
cdr3_aa: CASSLSGTGPTDTQYF

v_call: TRBV20-1
cdr3_aa: CSARSGTTLTDTQYF

v_call: TRBV7-2
cdr3_aa: CASSARGGGGTEAFF

v_call: TRBV12-3/TRBV12-4
cdr3_aa: CASSPRTALETQYF

v_call: TRBV6-1
cdr3_aa: CASSHRTSGRRSSYNEQFF

v_call: TRBV5-1
cdr3_aa: CASSPVQGTEAFF

v_call: TRBV3-1
cdr3_aa: CASSQGNRPKLTYEQYF

v_call: TRBV27
cdr3_aa: CASSLRRTTDTQYF

v_call: TRBV20-1
cdr3_aa: CSAASGSSSYEQYF

v_call: TRBV19
cdr3_aa: CASGASGSNPNYGYTF

v_call: TRBV2
cdr3_aa: CASRGGTNHEQYF

v_call: TRBV27
cdr3_aa: CASSPTGRDSPLHF

v_call: TRBV3-1
cdr3_aa: CASSQGQGYNEQFF

v_call: TRBV2
cdr3_aa: CASLTGGEKETQYF

v_call: TRBV5-1
cdr3_aa: CASSPGKTALTYEQYF

v_call: TRBV28
cdr3_aa: CASMNPRGGSYEQYF

v_call: TRBV2
cdr3_aa: CASREAPNGEQYF

v_call: TRBV6-5
cdr3_aa: CASRNGGLSYEQYF

v_call: TRBV7-9
cdr3_aa: CASSIVQGGTEAFF

v_call: TRBV5-1
cdr3_aa: CASTWSYEQYF

v_call: TRBV18
cdr3_aa: CASSPQTSGYSEQYF

v_call: TRBV9
cdr3_aa: CASSVGLAANEQYF

v_call: TRBV12-5
cdr3_aa: CASGLVLGSPADTQYF

v_call: TRBV29-1
cdr3_aa: CSVDRPGGLEQYF

v_call: TRBV2
cdr3_aa: CASSELASDEEEQFF

v_call: TRBV13
cdr3_aa: CASSFIYGGGTTDTQYF

v_call: TRBV7-2
cdr3_aa: CASRLSGSAYNEQFF

v_call: TRBV2
cdr3_aa: CASRSYGQGATEAFF

v_call: TRBV6-2/TRBV6-3
cdr3_aa: CASSSHRESGANVLTF

v_call: TRBV27
cdr3_aa: CASSLSWRYGYTF